Sequencing of this T cell receptor beta chain was carried out in a study of blood T cell repertoires in COVID-19. Study as a whole: Samples came from the United States, Italy and Spain, spanning acute and convalescent COVID-19. PBMCs, B-cell-depleted T cells, or T cells provided the cDNA or gDNA that made up the material.

Participants were aged roughly 18 to 89 years from approximately 25 US areas. Participant reports of clinical history set cohort assignment. The V gene's germline CDR1 is MDHEN and CDR2 SYDVKM. The CDR3 extends over 14 amino acids. Trimming shortened V by 8 bases and J by 1 base, and 15 bases separated the two germline ends. This table comes from immunoSEQ multiplex PCR, and its TCRdb copy is limited to in-frame clones, with some not included. This sample yields fewer than 400,000 clones, of which about 92% are seen a single time; around a sixth belongs to the top ten. Sequencing used PBMCs or T cells enriched from blood (not recorded which). The TCR sequence derives from a woman aged 30 to 39 who had recovered from COVID-19. The V and J genes are TRBV28 and TRBJ2-7; D is uncertain. The CDR3 DNA is TGTGCCAGCCGGAAACCAGGAAAATCCTACGAGCAGTACTTC. Translated, it gives CASRKPGKSYEQYF.